These 32 T cell receptor beta chains were all obtained from the same sample, sequenced in a study of spatial heterogeneity in lung cancer. Their recognized antigens are unknown. Time point noted: sample taken at primary tumor resection. Findings and limits, study-wide: Tumors with more nonsynonymous mutations had more expanded intratumoral alpha and beta TCRs.

Each CDR3 protein is one row after TCRdb ran MiXCR on the 5' RACE reads. Seen here are approximately 12,000 distinct CDR3 sequences, 9.5% to 13% observed once, and the top ten hold 10% to 15%. The sequenced sample was lung tumor tissue, obtained at surgery. The origin of the receptors is a female donor with early-stage non-small cell lung cancer.

This chain links TRBV20-1 with TRBJ2-7; D is tentatively TRBD1 or TRBD2 (5 bases each). CDR3 length: 14 amino acids. V was trimmed by 2 bases and J by 0 bases, leaving 11 bases between them. Germline V gene lookup returns CDR1 DFQATT and CDR2 SNEGSKA (reference sequence). The CDR3 loop is CSARFGASSYEQYF. The CDR3 DNA reads TGCAGTGCTAGATTCGGGGCTAGCTCCTACGAGCAGTACTTC.

In this sample, this clonotype turned up a few times. V gene TRBV6-1 combines with J gene TRBJ2-7; 7 bases match TRBD1. This CDR3 contains 15 residues. V was clipped by 7 bases and J by 0 bases; unmatched bases: 9. CDR1 is MNHNS and CDR2 is SASEGT in the germline V gene. As DNA, the CDR3 is TGTGCCAGCACCGAGGAGGACAGGCCCTCCTACGAGCAGTACTTC. It yields the protein CASTEEDRPSYEQYF.

This clonotype was observed many times. The chain combines TRBV7-9 with TRBJ1-5; a weak D match, TRBD1 (5 bases). Between the trimmed V and J ends, which lost 9 bases and 3 bases, there was a span of 9 bases. Germline CDR1 SEHNR, CDR2 FQNEAQ (reference sequence). CDR3 length equals 12 residues. The CDR3 region has the DNA TGTGCCAGTGGGACGGACAATCAGCCCCAGCATTTT. It encodes CASGTDNQPQHF.

This clonotype has ten or more counts. The rearrangement links TRBV7-8 to TRBJ2-5; perhaps TRBD2 as D (5 bases). The CDR3 spans 13 residues. Looked up from germline, CDR1 is SGHVS and CDR2 is FQNEAQ. CDR3 nucleotide sequence: TGTGCGACGACTAAATCCTACCAAGAGACCCAGTACTTC. It specifies CATTKSYQETQYF.

The DNA of the CDR3 is TGTGCCAGCAGTGCCGGGAGGGGAGACACTGAAGCTTTCTTT. Translation gives CASSAGRGDTEAFF. The chain employs TRBV6-1 and TRBJ1-1; D might be TRBD1 (5 bases). CDR3 length: 14 amino acids. Germline lookup yields CDR1 MNHNS and CDR2 SASEGT. V lost 4 bases and J 3 bases, leaving 12 bases between the germline ends.

This clonotype was detected many times. The rearrangement links TRBV7-2 to TRBJ2-1; 9 nucleotides match TRBD2. Germline V gene lookup returns CDR1 SGHTA and CDR2 FQGNSA. This CDR3 has 16 amino acids. The ends lost 7 bases at V and 0 bases at J; junction bases unmatched: 7. CDR3 in amino acids: CASKRGVLSSYNEQFF. The DNA of the CDR3 is TGTGCCAGCAAGCGGGGGGTCTTGAGCTCCTACAATGAGCAGTTCTTC.

The chain links TRBV18 to TRBJ2-3; 7 nucleotides line up with TRBD2. Looked up from germline, CDR1 is KGHSH and CDR2 is LQKENI. This CDR3 has 15 residues. V gave up 0 bases and J gave up 7 bases; unmatched junction bases: 7. The CDR3 sequence is CASSPPDLAVNTQYF. DNA of the CDR3: TGTGCCAGCTCACCACCGGATCTAGCGGTGAATACGCAGTATTTT.

This clonotype was recorded at least ten times. The chain carries TRBV7-9 and TRBJ1-2, with 7 bases fitting TRBD1. The germline gives CDR1 SEHNR, CDR2 FQNEAQ (reference sequence). The CDR3 is made up of 16 amino acids. V trimming: 0 bases; J trimming: 4 bases; junction bases outside the gene matches: 8. CDR3 in amino acids: CASSLAQGTSPYGYTF. CDR3 in DNA: TGTGCCAGCAGCTTAGCACAGGGGACTTCCCCCTATGGCTACACCTTC.

This clonotype has just one count. Given a much more abundant clone one base away, this may be a read error. This chain links TRBV6-2 or TRBV6-3 with TRBJ1-1; 10 bases line up with TRBD1. Germline V CDR1 and CDR2: MNHEY, SVGEGT. The CDR3 has 14 amino acids. Losses at the gene ends were 9 bases for V and 7 bases for J; bases not matched to a gene: 11. This CDR3 is CARSPGTGANEAFF. The CDR3 DNA follows: TGTGCCAGGAGCCCCGGGACAGGGGCGAATGAAGCTTTCTTT.

Ten or more counts support this clonotype. The chain joins TRBV20-1 to TRBJ2-1; TRBD2 matches 7 bases. Trimming took 1 base from V and 3 from J; bases not matched to a gene: 6. The germline CDR1 and CDR2 sequences are DFQATT and SNEGSKA (reference sequence). The CDR3 has 15 amino acids. In DNA, the CDR3 is TGCAGTGCTAGAGGACTAGCTCGGGTCTACAATGAGCAGTTCTTC. Its protein is CSARGLARVYNEQFF.

This clonotype showed up many times. The chain joins TRBV7-2 to TRBJ2-4, with D hard to call. The CDR3 loop spans 13 amino acids. Trimming stripped 1 base from V and 6 bases from J, with 7 bases between. The V gene's germline CDR1 is SGHTA and CDR2 FQGNSA. The CDR3 DNA reads as TGTGCCAGCAGCTTAGTAATCTCAAACATTCAGTACTTC. It specifies CASSLVISNIQYF. The entire variable domain, with the rest obtained from reference TRBV7-2 and TRBJ2-4, is as follows: GAGVSQSPSNKVTEKGKDVELRCDPISGHTALYWYRQSLGQGLEFLIYFQGNSAPDKSGLPSDRFSAERTGGSVSTLTIQRTQQEDSAVYLCASSLVISNIQYFGAGTRLSVL.

This clonotype came up many times. This chain joins TRBV18 and TRBJ2-3; TRBD2 is a possible D gene (6 bases). Trimming left V 2 bases short and J 5 bases short, with 20 bases between. From germline, CDR1 is KGHSH and CDR2 LQKENI. The CDR3 totals 17 residues. CDR3 sequence (DNA): TGTGCCAGCTCACCAACCACGGCGGGCTTGGGGGGAGATACGCAGTATTTT. This translates into CASSPTTAGLGGDTQYF.

This clonotype has at least ten counts. The chain couples TRBV3-1 to TRBJ2-7; D uncertain. The CDR3 sequence is 11 residues long. Trimming took 2 bases from V and 6 from J, leaving 5 bases between them. CDR1 and CDR2 from the germline V gene are LGHDT and YNNKEL (reference sequence). CDR3 protein: CASSQMGEQYF. For the CDR3, the DNA is TGTGCCAGCAGCCAAATGGGCGAGCAGTACTTC.

This chain connects TRBV7-3 to TRBJ2-5; no clear D gene. Trimming cost V 2 bases and J 2 bases, with 6 bases left between them. The CDR3 is 13 residues long. The germline CDR1 and CDR2 sequences are SGHTA and FQGTGA. CDR3 nucleotides: TGTGCCAGCAGCTTACTACAACAAGAGACCCAGTACTTC. Translation gives CASSLLQQETQYF.

This clonotype was detected only a few times. The chain is built from TRBV13 and TRBJ2-7, with 8 bases identical to TRBD1. The ends lost 5 bases at V and 3 bases at J; junction bases unmatched: 6. There are 14 residues in the CDR3. Per germline, CDR1 PRHDT and CDR2 FYEKMQ (reference sequence). The CDR3 coding sequence is TGTGCCAGCAGCCCGAGGACAGGGCACTACGAGCAGTACTTC. It is translated as CASSPRTGHYEQYF.

This clonotype counts as medium-sized (0.01 to 0.1%). This chain connects TRBV20-1 to TRBJ2-1; a possible D gene is TRBD2 (6 bases). The ends were cut back, 7 bases at V and 10 bases at J, with 14 bases in the middle. The CDR3 is 11 amino acids. Germline V gene lookup returns CDR1 DFQATT and CDR2 SNEGSKA (reference sequence). The CDR3 region has the DNA TGCAGTGGGGCTCTAGCGTCGGAGCAGTTCTTC. Amino acid sequence: CSGALASEQFF.

This chain connects TRBV6-2 or TRBV6-3 to TRBJ2-3, with D possibly matching TRBD2 (5 bases). CDR3 size: 15 residues. Trimming shortened V by 0 bases and J by 0 bases, and 7 bases separated the two germline ends. The V gene's germline CDR1 is MNHEY and CDR2 SVGEGT. The CDR3 DNA sequence: TGTGCCAGCAGTTACTCAGGCGGGAGCACAGATACGCAGTATTTT. It codes for CASSYSGGSTDTQYF.

This clonotype is medium-sized. The chain is built from TRBV20-1 and TRBJ2-5; 7 nucleotides align to TRBD1. Trimming at V came to 7 bases and at J to 3 bases, leaving 11 bases not matched to a gene. Germline V gives CDR1 DFQATT, CDR2 SNEGSKA (reference sequence). The CDR3 contains 14 residues. As DNA, the CDR3 is TGCAGTGTACCAACCGGGACAGCCGAAGAGACCCAGTACTTC. Its protein product is CSVPTGTAEETQYF.

This clonotype was found many times. The chain couples TRBV12-3 or TRBV12-4 to TRBJ1-5, with TRBD1 matching 9 bases. V lost 6 bases, J lost 2 bases, and 5 bases stayed unmatched. The CDR3 is 15 amino acids. CDR3 coding DNA: TGTGCCAGCAGCATTACAGGGGGCCGCAATCAGCCCCAGCATTTT. Its protein is CASSITGGRNQPQHF.

This clonotype was observed a handful of times. The rearrangement joins TRBV14 to TRBJ1-5, with 7 bases aligning to TRBD1. Trimming cost V 8 bases and J 1 base; bases outside gene matches: 8. Looked up from germline, CDR1 is SGHDN and CDR2 is FVKESK. This CDR3 contains 15 residues. CDR3 sequence: CASFNRGGSNQPQHF. The CDR3 coding sequence is TGTGCCAGCTTTAACAGGGGTGGGAGCAATCAGCCCCAGCATTTT. Based on the CDR3 plus reference TRBV14 and TRBJ1-5, the full variable domain is EAGVTQFPSHSVIEKGQTVTLRCDPISGHDNLYWYRRVMGKEIKFLLHFVKESKQDESGMPNNRFLAERTGGTYSTLKVQPAELEDSGVYFCASFNRGGSNQPQHFGDGTRLSIL.

J is TRBJ2-7 and V is TRBV30; D is undetermined. CDR1 GTSNPN and CDR2 SVGIG come from the germline V gene (reference sequence). V lost 1 base and J lost 2, with 12 bases in between. The CDR3 has 14 amino acids. CDR3 nucleotides: TGTGCCTGGAGTGGCAGGCTAGTCGCCTACGAGCAGTACTTC. Encoded protein: CAWSGRLVAYEQYF.

The V and J genes are TRBV29-1 and TRBJ2-5, with D possibly matching TRBD2 (7 bases). Trimming removed 7 bases from V and 5 bases from J, with 17 bases in between. This CDR3 spans 13 amino acids. Germline CDR1 is SQVTM and CDR2 is ANQGSEA. CDR3 coding DNA: TGCAGCGCCGTGCCCGGGGGGCAGGAGACCCAGTACTTC. Translated: CSAVPGGQETQYF.

The chain employs TRBV20-1 and TRBJ1-2, with 9 bases matching TRBD1. CDR3 length: 13 amino acids. V gave up 6 bases and J gave up 5 bases; unmatched junction bases: 7. The germline CDR1 and CDR2 sequences are DFQATT and SNEGSKA (reference sequence). CDR3 sequence reads: CSARTGDVYGYTF. The CDR3 nucleotides read TGCAGTGCCCGGACAGGGGATGTTTATGGCTACACCTTC.

This clonotype has a count of ten or more. The rearrangement uses TRBV10-3 and TRBJ2-7; 10 bases map to TRBD2. Germline V gene lookup returns CDR1 ENHRY and CDR2 SYGVKD. CDR3 length equals 16 residues. V shed 0 bases, J shed 4 bases, and the junction held 6 bases outside the gene matches. CDR3 protein: CAISESTSGNGYEQYF. The CDR3 bases are TGTGCCATCAGTGAGTCTACTAGCGGGAACGGGTACGAGCAGTACTTC.

This clonotype was picked up many times. V gene TRBV12-3 or TRBV12-4 combines with J gene TRBJ2-7, with D possibly called TRBD1 or TRBD2 (5 bases each). The V and J ends lost 5 bases and 2 bases respectively, with 16 bases between them. The CDR3 length is 15 residues. The CDR3 region has the DNA TGTGCCAGCAGTATCACCGGGACGGAACCCTACGAGCAGTACTTC. Translation gives CASSITGTEPYEQYF.

The chain is built from TRBV7-6 and TRBJ1-3; TRBD1 is a possible D gene (5 bases). From germline, CDR1 is SGHVS and CDR2 FNYEAQ. Trimming took off 3 bases at V and 0 bases at J, with 12 bases between the two ends. This CDR3 is 16 amino acids long. Here the CDR3 reads CASSLWGESSGNTIYF. For the CDR3, the DNA is TGTGCCAGCAGCTTGTGGGGCGAGAGCTCTGGAAACACCATATATTTT.

This clonotype was recorded at least ten times. The gene calls are TRBV7-3 and TRBJ2-3; D remains unclear. The V end lost 1 base, the J end lost 4 bases, and 9 bases lay between the germline ends. CDR3 size: 14 residues. Germline assignment: CDR1 SGHTA and CDR2 FQGTGA. CDR3 sequence: CASSLSPSSDTQYF. Written as DNA, the CDR3 is TGTGCCAGCAGCTTAAGCCCTAGTTCAGATACGCAGTATTTT.

About this clonotype: A much larger clone lies a single base off, so this may be a read error. CDR3 sequence reads: CASSLYNGQFF. CDR3 DNA sequence: TGTGCCAGCAGCTTATACAATGGGCAGTTCTTC. V is TRBV7-9 and J is TRBJ2-1; D is undetermined. The CDR3 runs 11 residues. The germline CDR1 and CDR2 sequences are SEHNR and FQNEAQ (reference sequence).

V is TRBV6-5 and J is TRBJ2-7; 7 bases agree with TRBD2. This CDR3 has 14 amino acids. The V gene end was trimmed by 5 bases and the J gene end by 3 bases; junction bases not matched to a gene: 7. The germline gives CDR1 MNHEY, CDR2 SVGAGI. The CDR3 reads CASSRSGAGYEQYF. The CDR3 region has the DNA TGTGCCAGCAGTAGAAGCGGGGCAGGCTACGAGCAGTACTTC.

There are a few counts of this clonotype. V and J are TRBV3-1 and TRBJ1-1; perhaps TRBD1 as D (5 bases). The CDR3 consists of 13 residues. The V end lost 0 bases, the J end lost 10 bases, and 12 bases lay between the germline ends. Germline V CDR1 and CDR2: LGHDT, YNNKEL (reference sequence). CDR3 residues: CASSQDRGRGAFF. The CDR3 region has the DNA TGTGCCAGCAGCCAAGATCGGGGCCGGGGAGCTTTCTTT.

The chain joins TRBV20-1 to TRBJ1-2; TRBD1 is a possible D gene (6 bases). V was shortened by 6 bases and J by 6 bases, with 14 bases between the two germline ends. CDR3 length equals 12 residues. CDR1 is DFQATT and CDR2 is SNEGSKA in the germline V gene (reference sequence). CDR3 DNA sequence: TGCAGTGCAAAACCACAGGGTCATGGCTACACCTTC. It translates to CSAKPQGHGYTF.

This chain links TRBV6-7 with TRBJ2-1, with TRBD2 matching 8 bases. TRBV6-7 is an ORF, with its function uncertain. Unmatched junction bases numbered 2, after V lost 8 bases and J lost 2 bases. The CDR3 extends over 13 amino acids. Here the CDR3 DNA reads TGTGCCAGCCGGACTAGCCCCTACAATGAGCAGTTCTTC. As protein: CASRTSPYNEQFF.